This is a list of T cell receptor beta chains from one sample in a study of T cell repertoires in cytomegalovirus infection. TCRdb re-called the reads through MiXCR, storing one row per CDR3 protein. This table has approximately 150,000 distinct CDR3 sequences, less than 25% appearing once. These receptors' antigens are unknown. The material was CD8+ T cells from cultured PBMCs, obtained from culture after CMV antigen stimulation. The receptors originated from a human donor in good health (CMV status not recorded). Some clones in this sample may be carry-over from other donors' samples. The CDR3 runs from the conserved cysteine through the conserved F or W. The order of the fields is clone size, J gene, V gene, D gene, CDR3 DNA, CDR3 protein. The D gene is left open where the match is weak. Some rows have no size entry. The others give once, few or many, or a class for an expanded clone.

many | TRBJ2-1 | TRBV13 | TRBD2 | TGTGCCAGCAGCCCAGGACTAGCGGGGGGCTACAATGAGCAGTTCTTC | CASSPGLAGGYNEQFF
few | TRBJ1-1 | TRBV7-3 | TRBD1 | TGTGCCACCCAACAGGGGGCTGATACTGAAGCTTTCTTT | CATQQGADTEAFF
. | TRBJ2-4 | TRBV15 | TRBD1 | TGTGCCACCAGCAAGTCGACAGGGGCCAAAAACAGTCAGTACTTC | CATSKSTGAKNSQYF
few | TRBJ1-6 | TRBV7-8 | . | TGTGCCAGCAGCTTGGCAGGGCGTAATTCACCCCTCCACTTT | CASSLAGRNSPLHF
few | TRBJ2-1 | TRBV7-9 | . | TGTGCCAGCAGCTTATCTCCGGGGGTACACTACAATGAGCAGTTCTTC | CASSLSPGVHYNEQFF
few | TRBJ2-7 | TRBV6-5 | TRBD1 | TGTGCCAGCAGGCCGGGACAGGGGTGGGACGAGCAGTACTTC | CASRPGQGWDEQYF
few | TRBJ2-2 | TRBV28 | TRBD2 | TGTGCCAGCAGTCTGACTAGCGGGGCCTCGAACACCGGGGAGCTGTTTTTT | CASSLTSGASNTGELFF
few | TRBJ1-2 | TRBV12-5 | . | TGTGCTAGTGGGAACCGGGACCGCCCTAACTATGGCTACACCTTC | CASGNRDRPNYGYTF
. | TRBJ2-5 | TRBV6-1 | . | TGTGCCAGCAGTGAAGAGGGGAAGGAGACCCAGTACTTC | CASSEEGKETQYF
few | TRBJ2-3 | TRBV7-9 | TRBD1 | TGTGCCAGCAGCCACTCATCGGCTACAGGGGGGACAGATACGCAGTATTTT | CASSHSSATGGTDTQYF
. | TRBJ2-1 | TRBV7-6 | . | TGTGCCAGCAGCTCCTCGGGGGTGAATGAGCAGTTCTTC | CASSSSGVNEQFF
. | TRBJ1-5 | TRBV4-1 | TRBD1 | TGCGCCAGCAGCCAAGGACAGGGAGGCAATCAGCCCCAGCATTTT | CASSQGQGGNQPQHF
few | TRBJ1-1 | TRBV30 | TRBD1 | TGTGCCTGGAATCGACAGGGGAGGAGGATGAACACTGAAGCTTTCTTT | CAWNRQGRRMNTEAFF
few | TRBJ2-5 | TRBV6-2/TRBV6-3 | . | TGTGCCACCTCAGCGGTTCTGTACCAAGAGACCCAGTACTTC | CATSAVLYQETQYF
. | TRBJ1-5 | TRBV7-2 | . | TGTGCCAGCAGCTTATTGGTACATAGCAATCAGCCCCAGCATTTT | CASSLLVHSNQPQHF
few | TRBJ2-3 | TRBV7-2 | TRBD2 | TGTGCCAGCAGCTTAGCGCTAAGCGGGGGGGATAGAGATACGCAGTATTTT | CASSLALSGGDRDTQYF
few | TRBJ1-4 | TRBV4-2 | . | TGTGCCAGCAGCCAAGGGGTAGCGACAGCAAATGAAAAACTGTTTTTT | CASSQGVATANEKLFF
few | TRBJ2-1 | TRBV7-2 | . | TGTGCCAGCAGCTTTAGACTTGGCCTAGTCAATGAGCAGTTCTTC | CASSFRLGLVNEQFF
. | TRBJ1-1 | TRBV6-6 | . | TGTGCCAGCAGTTACTCGCCAGGGTCCACTGAAGCTTTCTTT | CASSYSPGSTEAFF
. | TRBJ1-1 | TRBV19 | . | TGTGCCAGCTTATATACAGGGTCTACTGAAGCTTTCTTT | CASLYTGSTEAFF
. | TRBJ1-2 | TRBV9 | TRBD1 | TGTGCCAGCAGCGCGGTGACAGGGGGCGGCTATGGCTACACCTTC | CASSAVTGGGYGYTF
few | TRBJ1-1 | TRBV7-6 | . | TGTGCCAGCAGCTTATCGCGGGCAGGTGGAGGCACTGAAGCTTTCTTT | CASSLSRAGGGTEAFF
. | TRBJ2-7 | TRBV4-3 | TRBD1 | TGCGCCAGCAGCCAGGGCGACAGGGCCTACGAGCAGTACTTC | CASSQGDRAYEQYF
few | TRBJ2-1 | TRBV6-5 | . | TGTGCCAGCAGTAATAGCGGCCCATACAATGAGCAGTTCTTC | CASSNSGPYNEQFF
. | TRBJ1-2 | TRBV7-9 | TRBD1 | TGTGCCAGCAGCGATACCTCGACAGGGACCAACTATGGCTACACCTTC | CASSDTSTGTNYGYTF
few | TRBJ2-4 | TRBV7-9 | . | TGTGCCAGCAGCTCAGGGGCCGGTAAAAACATTCAGTACTTC | CASSSGAGKNIQYF